These T cell receptor beta chains were read from a single sample in a study of CD8+ T cells in alopecia areata. Clones were sequenced by immunoSEQ multiplex PCR, and TCRdb holds only the in-frame ones, with some missing. The sample lists 100,000 to 150,000 clones, about 59% occurring once. The sample in question was CD4+ T cells sorted from blood, obtained at week 4, from a patient treated with tofacitinib. These receptors came from a human donor with alopecia areata. Each CDR3 is given with its conserved first and last residue. The order of the fields is J gene, V gene, D gene, clone size, CDR3 DNA, CDR3 protein. The D gene is left open where the match is weak. The size entry is marked missing in some rows and otherwise reads once, few, many or a size class.

TRBJ1-1,TRBV30,.,.,TGTGCCTGGACAGGGGCGCGAGAAGCTTTCTTT,CAWTGAREAFF
TRBJ2-7,TRBV6-5,.,few,TGTGCCAGCAGTTTTCCGGGTACCTACGAGCAGTACTTC,CASSFPGTYEQYF
TRBJ2-1,TRBV19,.,.,TGTGCCAGTAGTATAGGGCTTCGACGGGATTTCAATGAGCAGTTCTTC,CASSIGLRRDFNEQFF
TRBJ1-2,TRBV7-2,.,.,TGTGCCAGAGAGGAGAGTAACTATGGCTACACCTTC,CAREESNYGYTF
TRBJ1-1,TRBV29-1,.,.,TGCAGCGTTGAAGATCCGCCGGTCACAGGGACGAACACTGAAGCTTTCTTT,CSVEDPPVTGTNTEAFF
TRBJ2-5,TRBV9,TRBD2,.,TGTGCCAGCAGCCCCTCGGGGGGGCGGGAGACCCAGTACTTC,CASSPSGGRETQYF
TRBJ2-5,TRBV30,.,.,TGTGCCTGGAGCGTGACTAGTTCCGAGGCCCAGTACTTC,CAWSVTSSEAQYF
TRBJ2-6,TRBV10-3,.,.,TGTGCCATCTCCCAGGGCGGATCCTCTGGGGCCAACGTCCTGACTTTC,CAISQGGSSGANVLTF
TRBJ2-7,TRBV7-2,.,once,TGTGCCAGCAGCTTAGGCGTGGGGCACGAGCAGTACTTC,CASSLGVGHEQYF
TRBJ2-7,TRBV27,TRBD2,.,TGTGCCAGCAGTCCCTATAGCGGGAGGCTCTACGAGCAGTACTTC,CASSPYSGRLYEQYF